The 12 T cell receptor beta chains given below trace back to one sample, sequenced in a study of T-cell reconstitution after alpha-beta-depleted transplantation in children. Library preparation (for TCRbeta) was performed with unique molecular identifiers. TCRdb called the PCR reads again in MiXCR, with one record for every CDR3 protein. In the table there are hundreds of thousands of distinct CDR3 sequences, 8% to 11% of which are singletons. This specimen consisted of PBMCs, obtained before TCRalphabeta/CD19-depleted stem cell transplant. These receptors were collected from a child aged 2-9 years with inherited bone marrow failure, due to receive a stem cell transplant.

In this sample, this clonotype turned up many times. The chain recombines TRBV10-3 with TRBJ2-3; D may be TRBD2 (6 bases). Germline V CDR1 and CDR2: ENHRY, SYGVKD. V lost 4 bases, J lost 4 bases, and 15 bases lay in between. The CDR3 contains 15 residues. As DNA, the CDR3 is TGTGCCATCAGTGGTCACAGCGGAGGGGCAGATACGCAGTATTTT. This codes for CAISGHSGGADTQYF.

This clonotype was detected many times. The chain uses TRBV3-2 and TRBJ2-3; the table calls TRBD1, which could not be checked here. TRBV3-2 represents a pseudogene. The CDR3 contains 14 residues. CDR3 nucleotide sequence: TGTGCCAGCAGCCACAGGCTGTCCACAGATACGCAGTATTTT. Protein: CASSHRLSTDTQYF.

This chain links TRBV23-1 with TRBJ2-2; a weak D match, TRBD2 (6 bases). TRBV23-1 is placed among ORFs of uncertain function. The length of the CDR3 is 15 residues. V dropped 6 bases and J dropped 4 bases, with 15 bases sitting between them. In DNA, the CDR3 is TGCGCCAGCAGCTCGACTAGACTTCGCACCGGGGAGCTGTTTTTT. It codes for CASSSTRLRTGELFF.

This clonotype was counted at least ten times. The J gene is TRBJ1-2, the V gene TRBV27; D may be TRBD1 (6 bases). V was trimmed by 8 bases and J by 4 bases, leaving 14 bases between them. Per the germline V gene, CDR1 is MNHEY and CDR2 is SMNVEV (reference sequence). The CDR3 is 13 amino acids. In DNA form, the CDR3 reads TGTGCCAGCTCGGGGGGCAGGGGCTATGGCTACACCTTC. Translating gives CASSGGRGYGYTF.

This clonotype has a count of ten or more. The chain carries TRBV6-2 or TRBV6-3 and TRBJ2-1; the match to TRBD2 covers 8 bases. V was clipped by 3 bases and J by 10 bases; unmatched bases: 17. Germline V gives CDR1 MNHEY, CDR2 SVGEGT. There are 17 residues in the CDR3. The CDR3 nucleotides are TGTGCCAGCAGTTATCGGGAGGGCCGAGTTTCCCCTCCCGAGCAGTTCTTC. The encoded protein is CASSYREGRVSPPEQFF.

As DNA, the CDR3 is TGTGCCTGGAGTGTAAGGGTTACCAATCAGCCCCAGCATTTT. Its protein product is CAWSVRVTNQPQHF. The rearrangement links TRBV30 to TRBJ1-5; D is unclear. V was cut by 0 bases and J by 3 bases, with 9 bases left in between. Germline assignment: CDR1 GTSNPN and CDR2 SVGIG (reference sequence). This CDR3 spans 14 amino acids.

This clonotype was found many times. The chain recombines TRBV27 with TRBJ2-3, with 9 bases identical to TRBD2. Germline values: CDR1 MNHEY, CDR2 SMNVEV (reference sequence). V was clipped by 5 bases and J by 0 bases; unmatched bases: 3. The CDR3 loop spans 15 amino acids. CDR3 nucleotides: TGTGCCAGCAGTCCTAGCGGGATTAGCACAGATACGCAGTATTTT. Its translation is CASSPSGISTDTQYF.

In its sample, this clonotype was seen many times. The V and J genes are TRBV12-3 or TRBV12-4 and TRBJ2-7; 8 bases fit TRBD2. The CDR3 sequence is 14 residues long. V lost 7 bases and J lost 6; bases outside the gene matches: 11. This CDR3 reads CASTSPAGRGEQYF. In DNA form, the CDR3 reads TGTGCCAGCACCTCGCCCGCCGGGAGGGGCGAGCAGTACTTC.

Turning to this clonotype: A much larger clone differs from this one at a single base, so this may be a read error. The chain links TRBV12-5 to TRBJ2-1; 7 bases align to TRBD1. CDR1 is LGHNT, CDR2 FRNRAP, per germline. There are 13 residues in the CDR3. The CDR3 DNA sequence: TGTGCTAGTGGTTTAGGGACAGATCTTGAGCGGTTCTTC. Encoded protein: CASGLGTDLERFF.

Notes on this clonotype: A read error is possible here, since a much larger clone lies one base away. V and J are TRBV5-1 and TRBJ2-1; 7 positions agree with TRBD1. The V gene's germline CDR1 is SGHRS and CDR2 YFSETQ. Germline trimming cut 5 bases from V and 3 bases from J; bases unmatched to any gene: 11. The CDR3 has 16 residues. This CDR3 is CASRRRKGAFYNEQFF. CDR3 sequence (DNA): TGCGCCAGCAGACGGAGAAAGGGGGCTTTCTACAATGAGCAGTTCTTC.

Many counts were recorded for this clonotype. The rearrangement links TRBV6-2 or TRBV6-3 to TRBJ2-1; D is uncertain. From germline, CDR1 is MNHEY and CDR2 SVGEGT. Trimming shortened V by 6 bases and J by 5 bases, and 8 bases separated the two germline ends. The length of the CDR3 is 12 residues. CDR3 sequence (DNA): TGTGCCAGCAGCCATCGAGACAATGAGCAGTTCTTC. It encodes CASSHRDNEQFF.

Ten or more counts support this clonotype. This sequence joins TRBV27 and TRBJ1-4; TRBD1 might be the D (5 bases). There are 15 residues in the CDR3. Trimming took 6 bases from V and 0 from J, leaving 11 bases between them. The germline V gene encodes CDR1 MNHEY and CDR2 SMNVEV (reference sequence). The CDR3 sequence is CASSQLGPTNEKLFF. DNA of the CDR3: TGTGCCAGCAGCCAACTGGGGCCAACTAATGAAAAACTGTTTTTT.